This T cell receptor beta chain appears in the sequencing data of a study of early T cells in non-severe SARS-CoV-2 infection. Study-level information: From unsorted whole blood, bulk RNA was sequenced, and the chains remained unpaired.

MiXCR, run by TCRdb on the 5' RACE reads, gives a single entry per CDR3 protein. The sample lists 28,000 or so distinct CDR3 sequences; roughly 5.3% were seen once. This clonotype has at least ten counts. V dropped 1 base and J dropped 1 base, with 8 bases sitting between them. The CDR3 is 14 amino acids. Per the germline V gene, CDR1 is DFQATT and CDR2 is SNEGSKA (reference sequence). Source material: whole blood. The receptor's source is an adult who was a healthcare worker with PCR-confirmed SARS-CoV-2 infection or an uninfected control (not recorded which). The V gene is TRBV20-1, the J gene TRBJ2-1; D ambiguous. This CDR3 is CSARVAESYNEQFF. DNA of the CDR3: TGCAGTGCTAGAGTTGCCGAATCCTACAATGAGCAGTTCTTC.